The present T cell receptor (beta chain) was sequenced within a study of blood T cell repertoires in COVID-19. Turning to the study itself: Samples taken during acute and convalescent COVID-19 were collected in the United States, Italy and Spain. The analysed material was cDNA or gDNA that came from T cells, B-cell-depleted T cells, or PBMCs.

In the authors' workflow: The authors estimated nucleated cell counts from reference gene primer amplification. TCRdb's copy holds only in-frame clones and misses some; the assay was immunoSEQ multiplex PCR. The V and J calls and clone size were taken over from that table, and D and trimming were inferred from the DNA. The data contain about 670,000 clones, about 87% of them singletons. The CDR3 sequence is 13 residues long. V gave up 5 bases and J gave up 4 bases, with 10 bases separating them. Germline V lookup: CDR1 KGHDR, CDR2 SFDVKD. The sequencing input was peripheral blood. The chain uses TRBV24-1 and TRBJ1-2; no reliable D call. This TCR was sampled from a woman aged 18-35 years with acute or convalescent COVID-19. In DNA, the CDR3 is TGTGCCACCAGTGGATCGGGAACCTATGGCTACACCTTC. Translated, it gives CATSGSGTYGYTF.